The sample holds one count of the clone carrying this T cell receptor (beta chain). Trimming shortened V by 0 bases and J by 5 bases, and 16 bases separated the two germline ends. Germline V gene lookup returns CDR1 SGHDN and CDR2 FVKESK. The CDR3 spans 16 residues. This specimen comes from a study of control samples from healthy donors and cancer patients. Method: immunoSEQ multiplex PCR; TCRdb's copy keeps in-frame clones and lacks some. The sample lists about 41,000 clones; 90% to 95% were seen once. The chain has TRBV14 and TRBJ2-5, with D possibly called TRBD1 or TRBD2 (5 bases each). The source of this sequence is a man aged 55-75 years in good health. Sequencing was carried out using blood. CDR3 coding DNA: TGTGCCAGCAGCCAAGAGATTCGCTTAGGGGAGGAGACCCAGTACTTC. It codes for CASSQEIRLGEETQYF.